The 16 T cell receptor beta chains below were found in one sample sequenced in a study of blood T cell repertoires in COVID-19. Measured with immunoSEQ multiplex PCR; TCRdb has only the in-frame clones, and not every one. The sample has 100,000 or so clones, about nine tenths seen once. The sample was peripheral blood. The receptors originated from a man aged 18 to 30 with acute or convalescent COVID-19.

The chain recombines TRBV19 with TRBJ1-2, with 7 bases that match TRBD1. The trim removed 3 bases at V and 2 bases at J, leaving 3 bases unmatched. CDR3 length: 14 amino acids. CDR1 and CDR2 (germline): LNHDA, SQIVND (reference sequence). The CDR3 region is CASSIPGGNYGYTF. For the CDR3, the DNA is TGTGCCAGTAGTATCCCAGGGGGAAACTATGGCTACACCTTC.

This clone was observed a single time. J is TRBJ1-5 and V is TRBV18, with TRBD1 matching over 7 bases. Germline values: CDR1 KGHSH, CDR2 LQKENI. This CDR3 region has 17 residues. V lost 2 bases to trimming and J lost 5 bases; unmatched junction nucleotides: 12. The CDR3 region has the DNA TGTGCCAGCTCACCAGGAAAGACAGGGTTTATACATCAGCCCCAGCATTTT. Its translation is CASSPGKTGFIHQPQHF.

This clone was seen more than once but under ten times. The sample has other DNA sequences that encode this CDR3 too. The chain recombines TRBV5-1 with TRBJ1-2, with no clear D. The CDR3 length is 15 residues. V was trimmed by 0 bases and J by 0 bases, leaving 9 bases between them. Germline V CDR1 and CDR2: SGHRS, YFSETQ. The CDR3 protein is CASSLVLGTNYGYTF. CDR3 coding DNA: TGCGCCAGCAGCTTGGTCCTCGGGACTAACTATGGCTACACCTTC.

This clone has only one observation. The V and J genes are TRBV6-5 and TRBJ1-2; D might be TRBD1 (6 bases). The CDR3 runs 13 residues. Trimming took off 9 bases at V and 3 bases at J, with 14 bases between the two ends. Germline V CDR1 and CDR2: MNHEY, SVGAGI. CDR3 DNA sequence: TGTGCCAGTACAGGGTACGACGACTATGGCTACACCTTC. Protein product: CASTGYDDYGYTF.

The chain is built from TRBV19 and TRBJ1-1; 8 bases map to TRBD1. CDR1 and CDR2 (germline): LNHDA, SQIVND (reference sequence). V lost 6 bases, J lost 3 bases, and 9 bases stayed unmatched. This CDR3 is 15 amino acids long. In DNA, the CDR3 is TGTGCCAGTAGCCATCCGAGGACAGGGTACACTGAAGCTTTCTTT. Residues: CASSHPRTGYTEAFF.

The J gene is TRBJ1-1, the V gene TRBV10-2, with D uncertain. CDR1 is WSHSY and CDR2 is SAAADI in the germline V gene. The V end was cut by 6 bases, the J end by 1 base, with 12 bases between. This CDR3 has 14 amino acids. The CDR3 nucleotides are TGCGCCAGCAGCCTCACCGTGAGGAACACTGAAGCTTTCTTT. Encoded protein: CASSLTVRNTEAFF.

V and J are TRBV6-5 and TRBJ1-1; D call uncertain. The germline gives CDR1 MNHEY, CDR2 SVGAGI. The CDR3 length is 14 residues. Trimming took off 2 bases at V and 2 bases at J, with 9 bases between the two ends. This CDR3 is CASSYIPSNTEAFF. CDR3 DNA: TGTGCCAGCAGTTACATACCCAGTAACACTGAAGCTTTCTTT.

The CDR3 bases are TGTGCCAGCAGTCCAGATAGCAATCAGCCCCAGCATTTT. Its protein is CASSPDSNQPQHF. The chain joins TRBV7-9 to TRBJ1-5; D gene ambiguous. V lost 6 bases, J lost 0 bases, and 6 bases lay in between. There are 13 residues in the CDR3. Germline CDR1 SEHNR, CDR2 FQNEAQ (reference sequence).

The J gene is TRBJ1-6, the V gene TRBV6-5, with TRBD1 matching over 7 bases. Germline CDR1 is MNHEY and CDR2 is SVGAGI. CDR3 length: 15 residues. V was pared by 3 bases and J by 10 bases, with 9 bases of the junction left unmatched. CDR3 in DNA: TGTGCCAGCAGTTATGGCAGGGGGTCTTACTCACCCCTCCACTTT. The encoded protein is CASSYGRGSYSPLHF.

The chain carries TRBV30 and TRBJ1-1; 8 nucleotides match TRBD1. Germline CDR1 GTSNPN, CDR2 SVGIG (reference sequence). The V gene end was trimmed by 7 bases and the J gene end by 1 base; junction bases not matched to a gene: 5. This CDR3 is built from 13 residues. CDR3: CASRGPENTEAFF. The CDR3 region has the DNA TGTGCCTCCAGGGGGCCTGAGAACACTGAAGCTTTCTTT.

This sequence joins TRBV9 and TRBJ1-1; 7 nucleotides align to TRBD1. The germline gives CDR1 SGDLS, CDR2 YYNGEE. Germline trimming cut 4 bases from V and 0 bases from J; bases unmatched to any gene: 6. The CDR3 covers 15 residues. CDR3 in amino acids: CASSTRQGMNTEAFF. CDR3 nucleotide sequence: TGTGCCAGCAGCACCCGACAGGGTATGAACACTGAAGCTTTCTTT.

The rearrangement uses TRBV3-1 (or the pseudogene TRBV3-2) and TRBJ1-2; maybe TRBD1 (6 bases). CDR1 and CDR2 (germline): LGHDT, YNNKEL (reference sequence). Trimming left V 2 bases short and J 0 bases short, with 10 bases between. The CDR3 covers 15 residues. The CDR3 coding sequence is TGTGCCAGCAGCCAACAGGGGAGGGCTAACTATGGCTACACCTTC. It translates to CASSQQGRANYGYTF.

The rearrangement links TRBV11-3 to TRBJ2-3, with a weak D call TRBD2 (7 bases). The CDR3 spans 17 residues. CDR1 and CDR2 (germline): SGHNT, YENEEA. Trimming left V 5 bases short and J 4 bases short, with 22 bases between. The CDR3 region is CASSPGRLGGPSDTQYF. The CDR3 DNA follows: TGTGCCAGCAGCCCGGGACGCTTGGGGGGGCCTTCAGATACGCAGTATTTT.

The chain carries TRBV27 and TRBJ2-7; TRBD1 agrees at 9 bases. The CDR3 runs 14 residues. V was pared by 7 bases and J by 7 bases, with 11 bases of the junction left unmatched. Germline V gene lookup returns CDR1 MNHEY and CDR2 SMNVEV (reference sequence). DNA for the CDR3: TGTGCCAGCACCCCCGGGACAGGGCCCGGTGAGCAGTACTTC. It specifies CASTPGTGPGEQYF.

The V and J genes are TRBV4-1 and TRBJ2-2; D is perhaps TRBD1 (6 bases). Looked up from germline, CDR1 is MGHRA and CDR2 is YSYEKL. V lost 3 bases and J 6 bases, leaving 11 bases between the germline ends. The length of the CDR3 is 14 residues. CDR3 nucleotides: TGCGCCAGCAGCCAGACCTCAGGGGCCGGGGAGCTGTTTTTT. Amino acid sequence: CASSQTSGAGELFF.

The chain carries TRBV19 and TRBJ1-1; the match to TRBD1 covers 8 bases. The CDR3 runs 16 residues. The germline gives CDR1 LNHDA, CDR2 SQIVND (reference sequence). V was pared by 5 bases and J by 4 bases, with 12 bases of the junction left unmatched. In nucleotides, the CDR3 is TGTGCCAGTAGTTCCCTTGGGCAGGGGGCGTTCACTGAAGCTTTCTTT. Amino acids: CASSSLGQGAFTEAFF.